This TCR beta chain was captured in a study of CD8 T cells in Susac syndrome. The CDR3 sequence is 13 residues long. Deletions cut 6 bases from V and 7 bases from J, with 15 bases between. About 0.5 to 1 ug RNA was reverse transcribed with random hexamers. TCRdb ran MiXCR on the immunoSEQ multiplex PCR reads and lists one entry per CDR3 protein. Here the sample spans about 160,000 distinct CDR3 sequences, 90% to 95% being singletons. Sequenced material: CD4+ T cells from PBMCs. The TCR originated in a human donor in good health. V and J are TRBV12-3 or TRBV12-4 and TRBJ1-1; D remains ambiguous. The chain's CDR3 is CASRLTAGGEAFF. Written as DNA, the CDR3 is TGTGCCAGCAGGCTCACAGCGGGCGGTGAAGCTTTCTTT.